This T cell receptor beta chain was profiled in a study of monozygotic twins with inflammatory bowel disease. Study-wide results and caveats: The results supported no single strong signal or clonotype associated with IBD.

TCRdb derives one entry per CDR3 protein from the 5' RACE reads, leaving out DNA. This repertoire includes over 120,000 distinct CDR3 sequences. This CDR3 contains 15 residues. Germline V CDR1 and CDR2: MDHEN, SYDVKM. Points on this clonotype: The target antigen is unknown.

Sequenced sample: blood. The sequence was obtained from a human donor with ulcerative colitis or Crohn's disease, or a healthy co-twin of an affected twin (not recorded which). V is TRBV28 and J is TRBJ1-5; TCRdb designates TRBD1, a call that cannot be tested without DNA. The CDR3 here is CASSFLQGNNQPQHF.